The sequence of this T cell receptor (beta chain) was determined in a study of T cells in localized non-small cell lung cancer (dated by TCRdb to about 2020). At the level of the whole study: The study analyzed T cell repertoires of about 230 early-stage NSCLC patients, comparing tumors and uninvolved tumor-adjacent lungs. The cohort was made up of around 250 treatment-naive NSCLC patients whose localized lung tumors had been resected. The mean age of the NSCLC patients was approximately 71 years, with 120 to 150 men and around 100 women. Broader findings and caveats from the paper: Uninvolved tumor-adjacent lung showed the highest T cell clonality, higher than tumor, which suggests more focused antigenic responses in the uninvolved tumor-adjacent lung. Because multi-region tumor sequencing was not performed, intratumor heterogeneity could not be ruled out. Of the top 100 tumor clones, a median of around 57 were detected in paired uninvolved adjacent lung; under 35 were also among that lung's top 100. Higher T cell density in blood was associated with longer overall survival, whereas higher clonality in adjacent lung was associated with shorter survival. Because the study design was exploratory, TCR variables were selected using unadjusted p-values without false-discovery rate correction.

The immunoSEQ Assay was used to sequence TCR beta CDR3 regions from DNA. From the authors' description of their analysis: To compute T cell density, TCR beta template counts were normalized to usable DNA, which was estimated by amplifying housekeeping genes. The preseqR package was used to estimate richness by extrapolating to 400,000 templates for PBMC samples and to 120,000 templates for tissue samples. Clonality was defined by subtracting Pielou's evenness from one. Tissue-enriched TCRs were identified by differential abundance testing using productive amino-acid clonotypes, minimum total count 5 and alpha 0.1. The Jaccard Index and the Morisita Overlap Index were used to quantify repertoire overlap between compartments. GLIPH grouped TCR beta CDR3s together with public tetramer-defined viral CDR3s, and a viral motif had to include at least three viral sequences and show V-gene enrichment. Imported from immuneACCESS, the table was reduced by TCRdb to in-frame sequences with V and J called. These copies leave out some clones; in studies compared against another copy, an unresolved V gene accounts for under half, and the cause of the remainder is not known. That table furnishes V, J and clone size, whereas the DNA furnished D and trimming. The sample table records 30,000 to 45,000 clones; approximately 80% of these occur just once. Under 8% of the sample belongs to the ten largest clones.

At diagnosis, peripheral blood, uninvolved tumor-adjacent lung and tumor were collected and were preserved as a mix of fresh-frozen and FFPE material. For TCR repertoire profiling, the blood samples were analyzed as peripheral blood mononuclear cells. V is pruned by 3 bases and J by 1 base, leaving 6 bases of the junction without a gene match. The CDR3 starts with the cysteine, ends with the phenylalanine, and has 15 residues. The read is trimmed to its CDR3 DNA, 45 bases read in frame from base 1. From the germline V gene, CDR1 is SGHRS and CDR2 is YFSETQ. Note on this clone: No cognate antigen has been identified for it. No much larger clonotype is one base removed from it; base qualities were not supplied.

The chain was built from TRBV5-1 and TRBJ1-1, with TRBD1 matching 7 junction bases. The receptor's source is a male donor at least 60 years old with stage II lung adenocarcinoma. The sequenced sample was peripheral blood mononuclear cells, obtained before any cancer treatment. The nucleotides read TGCGCCAGCAGCTCCTCGGGACAGTCGAACACTGAAGCTTTCTTT. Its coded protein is CASSSSGQSNTEAFF. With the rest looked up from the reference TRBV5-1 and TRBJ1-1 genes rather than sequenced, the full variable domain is KAGVTQTPRYLIKTRGQQVTLSCSPISGHRSVSWYQQTPGQGLQFLFEYFSETQRNKGNFPGRFSGRQFSNSRSEMNVSTLELGDSALYLCASSSSGQSNTEAFFGQGTRLTVV.